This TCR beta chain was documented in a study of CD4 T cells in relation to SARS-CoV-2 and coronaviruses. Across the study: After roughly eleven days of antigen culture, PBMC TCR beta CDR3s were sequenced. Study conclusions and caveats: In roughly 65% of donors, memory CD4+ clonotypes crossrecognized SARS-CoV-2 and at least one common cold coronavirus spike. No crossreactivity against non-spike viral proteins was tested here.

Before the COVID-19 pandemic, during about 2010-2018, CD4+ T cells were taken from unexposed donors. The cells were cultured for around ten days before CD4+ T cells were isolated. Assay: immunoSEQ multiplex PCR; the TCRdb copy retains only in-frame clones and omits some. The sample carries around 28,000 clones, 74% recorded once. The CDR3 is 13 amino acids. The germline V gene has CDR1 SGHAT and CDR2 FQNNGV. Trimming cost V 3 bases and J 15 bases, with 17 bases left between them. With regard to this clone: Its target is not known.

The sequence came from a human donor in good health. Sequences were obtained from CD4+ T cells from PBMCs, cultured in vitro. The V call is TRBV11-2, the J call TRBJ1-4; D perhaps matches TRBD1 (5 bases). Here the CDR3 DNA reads TGTGCCAGCAGCTTTTCCCCCGGGGCGCGGGTGTTTTTT. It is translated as CASSFSPGARVFF.